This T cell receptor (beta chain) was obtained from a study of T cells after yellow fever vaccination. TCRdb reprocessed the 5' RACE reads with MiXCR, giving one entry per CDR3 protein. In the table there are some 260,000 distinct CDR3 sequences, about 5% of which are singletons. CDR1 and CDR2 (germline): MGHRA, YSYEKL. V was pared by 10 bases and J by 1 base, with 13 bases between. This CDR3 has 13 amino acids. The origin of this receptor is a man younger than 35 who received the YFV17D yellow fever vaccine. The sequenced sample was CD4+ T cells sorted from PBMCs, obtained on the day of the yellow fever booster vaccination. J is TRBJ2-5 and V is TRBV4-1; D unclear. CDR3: CATSRAVQETQYF. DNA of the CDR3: TGCGCCACCTCCCGGGCAGTCCAAGAGACCCAGTACTTC.